The 15 T cell receptor beta chains below come from one sample, sequenced in a study of cytomegalovirus exposure and HLA in healthy donors. Amplification used 60 Vbeta primers and 13 Jbeta primers. Profiled with immunoSEQ multiplex PCR; TCRdb holds only in-frame clones, not every one. The sample holds about 230,000 clones, around nine tenths seen once. Sequencing was carried out using PBMCs. These receptors were obtained from a woman under 30 in good health and CMV-seronegative.

The chain links TRBV9 to TRBJ2-3; tentative D call: TRBD2 (5 bases). V lost 0 bases to trimming and J lost 1 base, with 12 bases between them. This CDR3 is 16 amino acids long. Germline V gene sequence: CDR1 SGDLS, CDR2 YYNGEE. The CDR3 sequence is CASSVGGVIRTDTQYF. The CDR3 DNA sequence: TGTGCCAGCAGCGTAGGGGGAGTGATTCGCACAGATACGCAGTATTTT.

This chain links TRBV7-6 with TRBJ2-7; the match to TRBD2 covers 9 bases. The CDR3 is 15 amino acids. J gave up 4 bases and V 4 bases, and 8 bases lay outside the gene matches. Looked up from germline, CDR1 is SGHVS and CDR2 is FNYEAQ. The CDR3 loop is CASSSETSGGYEQYF. The CDR3 DNA follows: TGTGCCAGCAGCTCCGAGACTAGCGGAGGGTACGAGCAGTACTTC.

This CDR3 reads CASSMSGQYGYTF. The CDR3, as DNA: TGTGCCAGTAGTATGTCTGGACAGTATGGCTACACCTTC. V and J are TRBV19 and TRBJ1-2, with D possibly TRBD1 on 6 matching bases. Germline V lookup: CDR1 LNHDA, CDR2 SQIVND (reference sequence). The V end lost 3 bases, the J end lost 5 bases, and 10 bases lay between the germline ends. This CDR3 has 13 residues. The variable domain in full, completed from reference TRBV19 and TRBJ1-2, reads DGGITQSPKYLFRKEGQNVTLSCEQNLNHDAMYWYRQDPGQGLRLIYYSQIVNDFQKGDIAEGYSVSREKKESFPLTVTSAQKNPTAFYLCASSMSGQYGYTFGSGTRLTVV.

The chain employs TRBV10-3 and TRBJ2-1; possible D gene TRBD1, 6 bases. This CDR3 comprises 12 residues. CDR1 ENHRY and CDR2 SYGVKD come from the germline V gene. Trimming removed 8 bases at V and 12 bases at J, with 17 bases between. This CDR3 reads CAIQQGIDGQFF. The CDR3 DNA sequence: TGTGCCATCCAACAGGGTATTGATGGGCAGTTCTTC.

This sequence joins TRBV4-1 and TRBJ1-5; 8 bases agree with TRBD1. Germline trimming cut 1 base from V and 5 bases from J; bases unmatched to any gene: 7. The CDR3 contains 16 residues. Germline V gene sequence: CDR1 MGHRA, CDR2 YSYEKL. The CDR3 is CASSQGRTGSHQPQHF. For the CDR3, the DNA is TGCGCCAGCAGCCAAGGTAGGACAGGGTCCCATCAGCCCCAGCATTTT.

This chain links TRBV5-6 with TRBJ1-5, with D uncertain. The CDR3 is 15 residues long. V lost 1 base, J lost 2 bases, and 10 bases lay in between. The germline V gene encodes CDR1 SGHDT and CDR2 YYEEEE. CDR3 sequence reads: CASSLSDLGNQPQHF. The CDR3, as DNA: TGTGCCAGCAGCTTGAGTGACCTAGGCAATCAGCCCCAGCATTTT.

CDR3: CATSTGTVNTEAFF. DNA for the CDR3: TGTGCCACCTCTACAGGGACGGTGAACACTGAAGCTTTCTTT. This chain joins TRBV6-5 and TRBJ1-1; possible D gene TRBD1, 6 bases. The V end lost 10 bases, the J end lost 0 bases, and 15 bases lay between the germline ends. CDR1 and CDR2 from the germline V gene are MNHEY and SVGAGI. CDR3 size: 14 residues.

The chain uses TRBV5-5 and TRBJ2-1; 8 bases are shared with TRBD1. Trimming at V came to 2 bases and at J to 4 bases, leaving 5 bases not matched to a gene. The CDR3 totals 15 residues. Germline loops: CDR1 SGHKS, CDR2 YYEKEE (reference sequence). CDR3 sequence: CASSFLDRVYNEQFF. The CDR3 coding sequence is TGTGCCAGCAGCTTCCTGGACAGGGTTTACAATGAGCAGTTCTTC.

Points on this clone: The CDR3 carries no conserved terminal phenylalanine or tryptophan, so it likely arises from a read error. The genes are TRBV7-2 and TRBJ2-2; weak D call: TRBD2 (5 bases). The CDR3 covers 15 residues. V was shortened by 1 base and J by 2 bases, with 8 bases between the two germline ends. Per germline, CDR1 SGHTA and CDR2 FQGNSA. The CDR3 DNA reads TGTGCCAGCAGCTTAGGGAGGCATAACACCGGGGAGCTGTTTCTT. Amino acids: CASSLGRHNTGELFL.

Only one count was recorded for this clone. This sequence joins TRBV15 and TRBJ2-5, with TRBD1 matching 8 bases. The CDR3 consists of 16 residues. V was pared by 1 base and J by 3 bases, with 7 bases of the junction left unmatched. From germline, CDR1 is LNHNV and CDR2 YYDKDF (reference sequence). This CDR3 is CATSRGTTGEEETQYF. The CDR3 region has the DNA TGTGCCACCAGCAGAGGCACGACAGGGGAGGAAGAGACCCAGTACTTC.

The chain is built from TRBV11-2 and TRBJ2-7; D is perhaps TRBD1 (6 bases). In germline, CDR1 is SGHAT, CDR2 FQNNGV. V was trimmed by 9 bases and J by 3 bases, leaving 15 bases between them. The CDR3 covers 13 residues. The CDR3 bases are TGTGCCAGTTCACGGACAGAAGGCTACGAGCAGTACTTC. Translation: CASSRTEGYEQYF. Variable domain in full (rest from reference TRBV11-2 and TRBJ2-7): EAGVAQSPRYKIIEKRQSVAFWCNPISGHATLYWYQQILGQGPKLLIQFQNNGVVDDSQLPKDRFSAERLKGVDSTLKIQPAKLEDSAVYLCASSRTEGYEQYFGPGTRLTVT.

The chain couples TRBV16 to TRBJ1-2, with D perhaps matching TRBD1 (5 bases). Germline lookup yields CDR1 KGHSY and CDR2 FQNENV. V was cut by 9 bases and J by 8 bases, with 10 bases left in between. The CDR3 consists of 10 residues. The CDR3 DNA sequence: TGTGCCAGTCAGGGATCCGGCTACACCTTC. Its translation is CASQGSGYTF.

The chain joins TRBV7-8 to TRBJ2-1, with 7 bases fitting TRBD1. Germline lookup yields CDR1 SGHVS and CDR2 FQNEAQ. The CDR3 length is 14 residues. The ends lost 0 bases at V and 15 bases at J; junction bases unmatched: 11. The CDR3 loop is CASSLASDRPNRFF. DNA for the CDR3: TGTGCCAGCAGCTTAGCCTCGGACAGGCCGAACCGGTTCTTC.

This sequence joins TRBV19 and TRBJ2-7; 10 bases line up with TRBD1. The CDR3 is 14 amino acids. Germline-derived CDR1 and CDR2 are LNHDA and SQIVND (reference sequence). V was clipped by 4 bases and J by 5 bases; unmatched bases: 5. The chain's CDR3 is CASSNTGTGDEQYF. The CDR3 bases are TGTGCCAGTAGTAACACCGGGACAGGGGACGAGCAGTACTTC.

The V gene is TRBV5-1, the J gene TRBJ2-3, with TRBD2 matching 8 bases. The CDR3 extends over 16 amino acids. Trimming cost V 4 bases and J 4 bases; bases outside gene matches: 11. Germline CDR1 is SGHRS and CDR2 is YFSETQ. As DNA, the CDR3 is TGCGCCAGCAGCCGGGGGGGTACAGGGATCCCAGATACGCAGTATTTT. Translated: CASSRGGTGIPDTQYF.